The clone carrying this T cell receptor (beta chain) appeared once. Its antigen is still unknown. The data belong to a study of T-cell reconstitution after alpha-beta-depleted transplantation in children. General observations from the study: At the one-year point after transplant, T-cell counts and TCRbeta diversity were found to come mostly from T cells that had been newly produced. The high TCRbeta diversity at day 60 in some patients came from surviving recipient T cells and thymic progenitors. The study reportedly traced alpha-beta T cells about two months after transplant to several hundred expanded graft clones.

For TCRbeta, the library was prepared with unique molecular identifiers. Each CDR3 protein gets one entry after TCRdb re-called the PCR reads with MiXCR. The repertoire holds approximately 650,000 distinct CDR3 sequences, with over 10% as singletons. CDR1 is SGHAT, CDR2 FQNNGV, per germline. Unmatched junction bases numbered 10, after V lost 7 bases and J lost 0 bases. The CDR3 is 20 residues long. The specimen comprised PBMCs, sampled before TCRalphabeta/CD19-depleted stem cell transplant. The origin of this receptor is a girl between 2 and 10 years old with congenital amegakaryocytic thrombocytopenia, due to receive a stem cell transplant. The chain couples TRBV11-2 to TRBJ2-6; the match to TRBD2 covers 15 bases. The CDR3 nucleotides are TGTGCCAGCACCGACTTGGGACTAGCGGGAGGATCCTCTGGGGCCAACGTCCTGACTTTC. The encoded protein is CASTDLGLAGGSSGANVLTF.